The 8 T cell receptor beta chains reported below all come from one sample, sequenced in a study of early T cells in non-severe SARS-CoV-2 infection (dated by TCRdb to the early 2020s). The library was obtained by 5' RACE. TCRdb lists the instrument as NextSeq 500. Clones were called with MiXCR by TCRdb after fastp trimmed the public reads at Q25, and only in-frame beta chains were retained. Records with the same CDR3 protein are collapsed into one entry carrying the most frequent genes and DNA. This sample has about 42,000 distinct CDR3 sequences in its table, and approximately 7.1% of those were observed once. The ten largest clones represent more than 4.5% of the sample. The source material was whole blood. The receptors were sampled from an adult who was a healthcare worker with PCR-confirmed SARS-CoV-2 infection or an uninfected control (not recorded which).

This chain connects TRBV20-1 to TRBJ2-5, with 8 bases aligning to TRBD2. J was trimmed by 4 bases and V by 5 bases; bases with no gene match: 9. From germline, CDR1 is DFQATT and CDR2 SNEGSKA (reference sequence). The CDR3 spans 14 residues. CDR3 region: CSARTGTRGETQYF. CDR3 in DNA: TGCAGTGCTCGCACCGGGACTAGGGGAGAGACCCAGTACTTC.

This rearrangement joins TRBV2 to TRBJ1-1; D gene ambiguous. V gave up 0 bases and J gave up 0 bases, with 14 bases separating them. The CDR3 totals 17 residues. Germline V gene lookup returns CDR1 SNHLY and CDR2 FYNNEI. In nucleotides, the CDR3 is TGTGCCAGCAGTGAAGCAACATTAGGCAGTCTGAACACTGAAGCTTTCTTT. Protein product: CASSEATLGSLNTEAFF.

This sequence joins TRBV6-2 or TRBV6-3 and TRBJ1-2, with D possibly TRBD1 on 5 matching bases. The CDR3 runs to 15 residues. Between the trimmed V and J ends, which lost 2 bases and 0 bases, there was a span of 10 bases. Germline V CDR1 and CDR2: MNHEY, SVGEGT. The CDR3 nucleotides are TGTGCCAGCAGTTACCGGGGGAGTCCTAACTATGGCTACACCTTC. Translation: CASSYRGSPNYGYTF.

This clonotype was seen at least ten times. The chain links TRBV11-2 to TRBJ2-1; 7 positions agree with TRBD1. This CDR3 spans 14 amino acids. With 3 bases clipped from V and 4 bases from J, the junction kept 3 bases outside the gene matches. Germline CDR1 and CDR2: SGHAT and FQNNGV. The CDR3 sequence: CASSLGQKYNEQFF. Here the CDR3 DNA reads TGTGCCAGCAGCTTGGGACAGAAGTACAATGAGCAGTTCTTC.

This clonotype appeared many times. The CDR3 loop reads CSAMGQANNEQFF. CDR3 coding DNA: TGCAGTGCTATGGGACAGGCCAACAATGAGCAGTTCTTC. V and J are TRBV20-1 and TRBJ2-1; 8 bases match TRBD1. The germline gives CDR1 DFQATT, CDR2 SNEGSKA (reference sequence). The J segment lost 5 bases and the V segment lost 4 bases, leaving 4 bases of the junction unmatched. The CDR3 sequence is 13 residues long.

This clonotype was recorded a few times. The rearrangement joins TRBV12-3 or TRBV12-4 to TRBJ2-7, with D maybe TRBD2 (5 bases). Trimming left V 6 bases short and J 0 bases short, with 12 bases between. CDR3 length equals 14 residues. The CDR3 DNA follows: TGTGCCAGCAGCCGCGACGGGGACTCCTACGAGCAGTACTTC. Protein: CASSRDGDSYEQYF.

This clonotype was observed many times. The chain combines TRBV2 with TRBJ2-1, with 10 positions matching TRBD1. The CDR3 has 15 residues. In germline, CDR1 is SNHLY, CDR2 FYNNEI. Trimming at V came to 6 bases and at J to 7 bases, leaving 9 bases not matched to a gene. The CDR3, as DNA: TGTGCCAGCAGGGCTAGGGGACAGGGGATGAATGAGCAGTTCTTC. Amino acids: CASRARGQGMNEQFF.

This clonotype was observed a handful of times. The rearrangement links TRBV7-6 to TRBJ2-7, with a tentative D call TRBD2 (6 bases). The CDR3 extends over 14 amino acids. CDR1 is SGHVS, CDR2 FNYEAQ, per germline. The germline V and J ends were trimmed by 5 bases and 3 bases, with 14 bases remaining between them. CDR3 nucleotides: TGTGCCAGCAGCACGACTAGTGAGCTCTACGAGCAGTACTTC. Translation gives CASSTTSELYEQYF.